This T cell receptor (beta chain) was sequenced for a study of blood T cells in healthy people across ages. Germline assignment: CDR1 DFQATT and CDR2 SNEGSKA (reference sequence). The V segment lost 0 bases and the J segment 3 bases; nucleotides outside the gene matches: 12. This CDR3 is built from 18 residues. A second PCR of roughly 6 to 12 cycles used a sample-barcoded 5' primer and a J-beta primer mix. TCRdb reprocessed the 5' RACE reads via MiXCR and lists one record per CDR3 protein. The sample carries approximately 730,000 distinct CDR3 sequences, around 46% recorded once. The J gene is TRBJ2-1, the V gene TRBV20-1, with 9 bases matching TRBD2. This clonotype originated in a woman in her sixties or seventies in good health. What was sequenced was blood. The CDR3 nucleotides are TGCAGTGCTAGAGATCCTGTGGCGGGAGGGACCGTCTACAATGAGCAGTTCTTC. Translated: CSARDPVAGGTVYNEQFF.